This T cell receptor beta chain was sequenced for a study of T-cell reconstitution after alpha-beta-depleted transplantation in children. Whole-study results and caveats: About two months after transplant, alpha-beta T cells reportedly came from several hundred expanded graft clones. Surviving recipient T cells and thymic progenitors underlay high day-60 TCRbeta diversity in some patients. From newly produced T cells came most of the T-cell counts and diversity one year after transplant.

CDR1 is MNHNS, CDR2 SASEGT, per germline. Trimming cost V 7 bases and J 7 bases, with 17 bases left between them. CDR3 length: 15 amino acids. About this clonotype: Antigen: not known.

Unique molecular identifiers featured in how the TCRbeta library was prepared. MiXCR, applied by TCRdb to the PCR reads, yields one record per CDR3 protein. The sample yields approximately 34,000 distinct CDR3 sequences, about 6% seen once. Here the sequenced sample was peripheral blood, taken 60 days after TCRalphabeta/CD19-depleted stem cell transplant. This chain uses TRBV6-1 with TRBJ1-6, with D possibly TRBD1 on 5 matching bases. This receptor was obtained from a child under two years old who had a stem cell transplant for acute myeloid leukemia, so the T cells may come from the graft donor. The CDR3 here is CASIKSKGKNSPLHF. The DNA for the CDR3 is TGTGCCAGCATCAAATCCAAGGGGAAGAATTCACCCCTCCACTTT.